This TCR beta chain was captured by sequencing in a study of cytomegalovirus exposure and HLA in healthy donors. Regarding the study as a whole: It was reported in a later analysis that an Asian-associated ancestry cluster showed fewer N-insertions than the 666-donor mean.

Points on this clone: Antigen unknown.

PCR used 60 Vbeta primers and 13 Jbeta primers. TCRdb's copy holds only in-frame clones and misses some; the assay was immunoSEQ multiplex PCR. Of tens of thousands of clones in the sample, 76% were seen once. V was clipped by 2 bases and J by 3 bases, with 8 bases between them. The CDR3 extends over 14 amino acids. CDR1 SEHNR and CDR2 FQNEAQ come from the germline V gene (reference sequence). The rearrangement uses TRBV7-9 and TRBJ1-3, with D possibly TRBD1 on 6 matching bases. The sequenced sample was PBMCs. The source of this sequence is a male donor in good health and CMV-seronegative. CDR3 residues: CASSLQQGGNTIYF. CDR3 nucleotides: TGTGCCAGCAGCTTACAACAGGGTGGAAACACCATATATTTT.